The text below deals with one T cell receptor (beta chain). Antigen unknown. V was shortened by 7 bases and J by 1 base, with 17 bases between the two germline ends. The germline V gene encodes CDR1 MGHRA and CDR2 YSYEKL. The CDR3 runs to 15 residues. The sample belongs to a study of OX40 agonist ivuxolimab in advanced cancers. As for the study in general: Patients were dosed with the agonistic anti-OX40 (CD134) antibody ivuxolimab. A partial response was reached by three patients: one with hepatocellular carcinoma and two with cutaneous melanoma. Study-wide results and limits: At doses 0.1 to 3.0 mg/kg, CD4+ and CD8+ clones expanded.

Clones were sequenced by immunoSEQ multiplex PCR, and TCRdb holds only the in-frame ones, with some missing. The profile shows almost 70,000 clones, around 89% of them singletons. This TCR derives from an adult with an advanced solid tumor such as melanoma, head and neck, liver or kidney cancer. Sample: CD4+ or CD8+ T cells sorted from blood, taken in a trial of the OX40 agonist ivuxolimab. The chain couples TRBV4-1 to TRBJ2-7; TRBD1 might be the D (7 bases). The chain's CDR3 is CASTTGAGGSYEQYF. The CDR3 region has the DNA TGCGCCAGCACAACGGGAGCAGGGGGATCCTACGAGCAGTACTTC.